These 20 T cell receptor beta chains came from one sample sequenced in a study of CD8 T cells in ankylosing spondylitis. TCRdb re-called the 5' RACE reads with MiXCR, one entry per CDR3 protein. The repertoire holds 150,000 or so distinct CDR3 sequences, with approximately 32% as singletons. The sequencing input was synovial fluid, either unsorted or a sorted T cell fraction (not recorded which). The receptors derive from a male donor with ankylosing spondylitis.

This clonotype showed up just a few times. The V and J genes are TRBV10-3 and TRBJ1-1, with D perhaps matching TRBD1 (5 bases). The V end was cut by 5 bases, the J end by 6 bases, with 16 bases between. The length of the CDR3 is 14 residues. Germline V gene sequence: CDR1 ENHRY, CDR2 SYGVKD. CDR3 loop: CAISKPDVGAEAFF. As DNA, the CDR3 is TGTGCCATCAGTAAACCAGATGTGGGGGCTGAAGCTTTCTTT.

There are a few counts of this clonotype. V usage is TRBV3-1 and J usage is TRBJ2-1, with a tentative D call TRBD2 (6 bases). In germline, CDR1 is LGHDT, CDR2 YNNKEL (reference sequence). CDR3 length: 15 amino acids. V was clipped by 5 bases and J by 6 bases, with 17 bases between them. CDR3 nucleotides: TGTGCCAGCAGCTACCCGGGACTCCAGCGCAATGAGCAGTTCTTC. Translated: CASSYPGLQRNEQFF.

This clonotype was detected only a few times. The gene calls are TRBV4-1 and TRBJ1-3; D remains ambiguous. Germline loops: CDR1 MGHRA, CDR2 YSYEKL. The CDR3 consists of 13 residues. The germline V and J ends were trimmed by 2 bases and 4 bases, with 6 bases remaining between them. CDR3 DNA: TGCGCCAGCAGCCAACCTGAAGGAAACACCATATATTTT. Its protein product is CASSQPEGNTIYF.

The genes are TRBV3-1 and TRBJ1-5, with no clear D. Germline CDR1 LGHDT, CDR2 YNNKEL (reference sequence). The germline V and J ends were trimmed by 1 base and 0 bases, with 19 bases remaining between them. CDR3 length: 19 residues. CDR3 sequence (DNA): TGTGCCAGCAGCCAAGGACCCCCTCCCTCAGAGCCTAGCAATCAGCCCCAGCATTTT. Its protein product is CASSQGPPPSEPSNQPQHF.

The rearrangement links TRBV7-9 to TRBJ2-3; the D is unclear. Trimming removed 0 bases at V and 2 bases at J, with 3 bases between. This CDR3 contains 13 residues. Per the germline V gene, CDR1 is SEHNR and CDR2 is FQNEAQ (reference sequence). CDR3 sequence: CASSLAPTDTQYF. The CDR3 region has the DNA TGTGCCAGCAGCTTAGCTCCCACAGATACGCAGTATTTT.

J is TRBJ2-1 and V is TRBV11-3; D unresolved. Germline values: CDR1 SGHNT, CDR2 YENEEA. Trimming stripped 3 bases from V and 2 bases from J, with 14 bases between. The CDR3 has 16 residues. CDR3 nucleotide sequence: TGTGCCAGCAGCTTCGGCTCTGGCGGCACCTACAATGAGCAGTTCTTC. It encodes CASSFGSGGTYNEQFF.

Sample share makes this clonotype medium-sized (0.01 to 0.1%). The V call is TRBV28, the J call TRBJ2-1; possibly TRBD1 for D (5 bases). This CDR3 is 16 amino acids long. CDR1 is MDHEN, CDR2 SYDVKM, per germline. The V gene lost 3 bases and the J gene lost 9 bases, with 21 bases spanning the gap. The CDR3 region is CASSFPKVGRVGEQFF. The CDR3 region has the DNA TGTGCCAGCAGTTTTCCCAAGGTGGGCAGGGTTGGTGAGCAGTTCTTC.

The chain has TRBV10-3 and TRBJ1-1, with D possibly matching TRBD1 (6 bases). The CDR3 runs 12 residues. V was trimmed by 6 bases and J by 5 bases, leaving 10 bases between them. Per germline, CDR1 ENHRY and CDR2 SYGVKD. This chain's CDR3 is CAIRTGTTEAFF. CDR3 DNA: TGTGCCATCAGAACAGGGACTACTGAAGCTTTCTTT.

This clonotype turned up a few times. The DNA of the CDR3 is TGTGCCAGCAGTTTAAAGTTGTACACCGGGGAGCTGTTTTTT. Its protein product is CASSLKLYTGELFF. The rearrangement uses TRBV12-3 or TRBV12-4 and TRBJ2-2; D unclear. The CDR3 has 14 amino acids. Deletions cut 2 bases from V and 3 bases from J, with 7 bases between.

To note about this clonotype: A junction boundary mismatches the germline segment, possibly from a read error. CDR3 bases: TGCAGTGCCAGAGGCCTTGAAAAACTGTTTTTT. It encodes CSARGLEKLFF. The chain combines TRBV20-1 with TRBJ1-4, with D unresolved. CDR3 length: 11 amino acids. Germline V gene sequence: CDR1 DFQATT, CDR2 SNEGSKA (reference sequence).

This clonotype was observed a handful of times. The V and J genes are TRBV20-1 and TRBJ2-7, with TRBD2 as a possible D gene (5 bases). This CDR3 is 14 amino acids long. From germline, CDR1 is DFQATT and CDR2 SNEGSKA (reference sequence). With 0 bases removed from V and 7 bases from J, the gap between germline ends came to 16 bases. The CDR3 bases are TGCAGTGCTAGAGATTTGGGAGAGGTGTTGGAGCAGTACTTC. Protein: CSARDLGEVLEQYF.

The CDR3 DNA reads TGTGCCAGCAGTTTCACAGGGGGGAGAGCTAACTATGGCTACACCTTC. This sequence encodes CASSFTGGRANYGYTF. The chain links TRBV5-8 to TRBJ1-2, with 8 positions matching TRBD1. With V trimmed by 5 bases and J by 0 bases, 9 bases remained unmatched. The CDR3 extends over 16 amino acids. Per germline, CDR1 SGHTS and CDR2 YDEGEE. The variable domain in full, completed from reference TRBV5-8 and TRBJ1-2, reads EAGVTQSPTHLIKTRGQQATLRCSPISGHTSVYWYQQALGLGLQFLLWYDEGEERNRGNFPPRFSGRQFPNYSSELNVNALELEDSALYLCASSFTGGRANYGYTFGSGTRLTVV.

This chain uses TRBV28 with TRBJ1-1; maybe TRBD1 (5 bases). Between the trimmed V and J ends, which lost 5 bases and 4 bases, there was a span of 14 bases. Looked up from germline, CDR1 is MDHEN and CDR2 is SYDVKM. This CDR3 spans 14 amino acids. The CDR3 here is CASSPGDRSTEAFF. The CDR3 DNA reads as TGTGCCAGCAGTCCCGGGGACCGTAGCACTGAAGCTTTCTTT.

The rearrangement links TRBV28 to TRBJ1-6; 7 nucleotides line up with TRBD1. The trim removed 2 bases at V and 6 bases at J, leaving 7 bases unmatched. Germline lookup yields CDR1 MDHEN and CDR2 SYDVKM. The CDR3 has 16 residues. The CDR3 region has the DNA TGTGCCAGCAGTTTAGGAGGGACAGCGATTAATTCACCCCTCCACTTT. Its protein is CASSLGGTAINSPLHF.

This clonotype was counted many times. The chain combines TRBV20-1 with TRBJ2-2; no definite D call. CDR1 and CDR2 (germline): DFQATT, SNEGSKA (reference sequence). V dropped 2 bases and J dropped 2 bases, with 6 bases sitting between them. This CDR3 comprises 13 residues. DNA for the CDR3: TGCAGTGCTAGACCTTCTAACACCGGGGAGCTGTTTTTT. Translation gives CSARPSNTGELFF.

The rearrangement joins TRBV9 to TRBJ2-4; tentative D call: TRBD2 (5 bases). The germline gives CDR1 SGDLS, CDR2 YYNGEE. The V end was cut by 4 bases, the J end by 7 bases, with 18 bases between. CDR3 size: 15 residues. CDR3 protein: CASSRDPLAPNIQYF. CDR3 bases: TGTGCCAGCAGCCGCGATCCCCTAGCCCCGAACATTCAGTACTTC.

The chain combines TRBV29-1 with TRBJ1-1; 9 bases are a match to TRBD1. CDR3 length: 15 residues. CDR1 SQVTM and CDR2 ANQGSEA come from the germline V gene. J lost 0 bases, V lost 4 bases, and 6 bases had no gene match. CDR3 sequence: CSVGRTGVLNTEAFF. In DNA form, the CDR3 reads TGCAGCGTTGGGAGGACAGGGGTCCTGAACACTGAAGCTTTCTTT.

The chain recombines TRBV28 with TRBJ2-2; D might be TRBD2 (5 bases). The V end was cut by 4 bases, the J end by 4 bases, with 13 bases between. The CDR3 has 15 amino acids. Germline V gives CDR1 MDHEN, CDR2 SYDVKM. DNA of the CDR3: TGTGCCAGCAGTTCACCTGGACTTGCCACCGGGGAGCTGTTTTTT. It is translated as CASSSPGLATGELFF.

The rearrangement uses TRBV4-2 and TRBJ2-5; 8 bases fit TRBD2. The V and J ends lost 5 bases and 5 bases, in that order; junction bases with no gene match: 16. Germline V CDR1 and CDR2: LGHNA, YNFKEQ. This CDR3 is 17 amino acids long. The CDR3 reads CASSTSSGPREGETQYF. CDR3 sequence (DNA): TGTGCCAGCAGCACCTCTAGCGGTCCCCGGGAGGGGGAGACCCAGTACTTC.

This clonotype was counted only a few times. The chain is built from TRBV5-1 and TRBJ2-1, with D hard to call. In germline, CDR1 is SGHRS, CDR2 YFSETQ. V gave up 4 bases and J gave up 5 bases, with 16 bases separating them. The CDR3 consists of 15 residues. This CDR3 is CASSLRNPIDNEQFF. The CDR3 DNA is TGCGCCAGCAGCCTTCGGAACCCCATAGACAATGAGCAGTTCTTC.